The 9 T cell receptor beta chains reported below all come from one sample, sequenced in a study of T cell responses to AZD1222 COVID-19 vaccine. The data were produced by immunoSEQ multiplex PCR, yet TCRdb's version contains in-frame clones alone and is incomplete. The table records just over 95,000 clones, approximately 88% of them present only once. Sequenced material: peripheral blood, taken on day 0 of AZD1222 vaccination. Source of these receptors: an adult in good health.

V gene TRBV6-2 or TRBV6-3 combines with J gene TRBJ2-1; D remains ambiguous. V dropped 3 bases and J dropped 3 bases, with 3 bases sitting between them. Germline loops: CDR1 MNHEY, CDR2 SVGEGT. The CDR3 length is 12 residues. CDR3 sequence reads: CASSYHYNEQFF. CDR3 DNA sequence: TGTGCCAGCAGTTATCACTACAATGAGCAGTTCTTC.

This clone was counted between two and nine times. The chain employs TRBV12-3 or TRBV12-4 and TRBJ1-2; D uncertain. This CDR3 has 13 amino acids. The V end lost 5 bases, the J end lost 8 bases, and 15 bases lay between the germline ends. The CDR3 nucleotides are TGTGCCAGCAGTCCCAGATTATCTCAAGGCTACACCTTC. As protein: CASSPRLSQGYTF.

V is TRBV9 and J is TRBJ1-2; D is unclear. Germline assignment: CDR1 SGDLS and CDR2 YYNGEE. V dropped 0 bases and J dropped 1 base, with 1 base sitting between them. The CDR3 totals 12 residues. CDR3 DNA: TGTGCCAGCAGCGTAGATAACTATGGCTACACCTTC. This translates into CASSVDNYGYTF.

This clone was counted between two and nine times. This sequence joins TRBV5-6 and TRBJ2-3; D gene unclear. The CDR3 covers 15 residues. The ends were cut back, 4 bases at V and 0 bases at J, with 12 bases in the middle. Germline V gene lookup returns CDR1 SGHDT and CDR2 YYEEEE. For the CDR3, the DNA is TGTGCCAGCAGCACCTTGAAGCTTAGCACAGATACGCAGTATTTT. This sequence encodes CASSTLKLSTDTQYF.

In this sample, this clone turned up once. The chain carries TRBV15 and TRBJ2-3; no firm D call. CDR3 length: 13 residues. The V end lost 3 bases, the J end lost 8 bases, and 12 bases lay between the germline ends. CDR1 LNHNV and CDR2 YYDKDF come from the germline V gene (reference sequence). CDR3 amino acids: CATSSVLVGTQYF. In DNA form, the CDR3 reads TGTGCCACCAGCAGCGTCTTGGTGGGTACGCAGTATTTT.

CDR3 protein: CATSREGRPTDTQYF. The CDR3 DNA reads as TGTGCCACCAGCAGAGAGGGGCGCCCCACAGATACGCAGTATTTT. The chain uses TRBV15 and TRBJ2-3, with D possibly matching TRBD1 (5 bases). Deletions cut 0 bases from V and 2 bases from J, with 9 bases between. Germline CDR1 LNHNV, CDR2 YYDKDF (reference sequence). CDR3 size: 15 residues.

V gene TRBV7-2 combines with J gene TRBJ2-1; 9 nucleotides line up with TRBD1. CDR1 and CDR2 (germline): SGHTA, FQGNSA. This CDR3 is 16 amino acids long. Trimming at V came to 3 bases and at J to 5 bases, leaving 8 bases not matched to a gene. The CDR3 DNA follows: TGTGCCAGCAGCTTGCGGGGTGGGACAGGGAACAATGAGCAGTTCTTC. Protein product: CASSLRGGTGNNEQFF.

The rearrangement links TRBV10-3 to TRBJ2-5; 15 bases map to TRBD2. The CDR3 runs to 17 residues. V was pared by 2 bases and J by 2 bases, with 3 bases of the junction left unmatched. Germline CDR1 and CDR2: ENHRY and SYGVKD. CDR3 sequence: CAISEGGLAGGQETQYF. CDR3 sequence (DNA): TGTGCCATCAGTGAGGGGGGACTAGCGGGGGGACAAGAGACCCAGTACTTC.

The CDR3 DNA sequence: TGTGCCAGCCGGCTGAACACTGAAGCTTTCTTT. As protein: CASRLNTEAFF. The genes are TRBV6-6 and TRBJ1-1, with D uncertain. CDR3 length: 11 amino acids. Trimming removed 8 bases from V and 0 bases from J, with 4 bases in between. Germline-derived CDR1 and CDR2 are MNHNY and SVGAGI (reference sequence).